The entry below describes one TCR beta chain. The sample comes from a study of cytomegalovirus exposure and HLA in healthy donors. The ends were cut back, 3 bases at V and 8 bases at J, with 19 bases in the middle. The CDR3 length is 15 residues. Looked up from germline, CDR1 is MGHDK and CDR2 is SYGVNS. The PCR contained 60 Vbeta and 13 Jbeta primers. Here immunoSEQ multiplex PCR was the method, and the copy in TCRdb shows in-frame clones only, minus some. Of roughly 74,000 clones listed, 78% are singletons. Input material: PBMCs. The gene calls are TRBV25-1 and TRBJ1-2; possibly TRBD1 for D (6 bases). This receptor was identified in a man aged 35 to 55 in good health and CMV-seronegative. CDR3 protein: CASSDGGAGSAGYTF. CDR3 nucleotides: TGTGCCAGCAGTGATGGGGGGGCAGGGTCGGCGGGCTACACCTTC.